This TCR beta chain emerged from a study of T cell clones after liver transplantation. Study context: Post-transplant blood was tracked for graft-donor-reactive T cell clones identified in a pre-transplant mixed lymphocyte reaction.

The germline CDR1 and CDR2 sequences are SSHAT and FNYEAQ (reference sequence). This CDR3 comprises 14 residues. The study, taken as a whole, reports: A significant post-transplant drop in circulating graft-donor-reactive CD4 TCRbeta sequences occurred in most of the 8 subjects. The donor-reactive repertoire was only partly measurable in two subjects, lacking donor cells.

The data were produced by immunoSEQ multiplex PCR, yet TCRdb's version contains in-frame clones alone and is incomplete. Of 80,000 or so clones in the sample, roughly four fifths were seen once. Comments on this clone: Antigen unknown.

V usage is TRBV7-7 and J usage is TRBJ2-5; D gene uncertain. The end of the DNA fits TRBJ2-7 better, so the J call may be wrong. The source was CD4+ T cells from blood, collected 45 to 47 months after liver transplant. This clonotype was obtained from a human patient who received a liver transplant. Some T cells may have originated in the graft donor. DNA for the CDR3: TGTGCCAGCAGCTTAATTGTTTTAGCCGTCGAGCAGTACTTC. Protein: CASSLIVLAVEQYF.